These 19 T cell receptor beta chains were sequenced from one sample in a study of regulatory T cells in long-lasting Graves disease (dated by TCRdb to about 2021). Taken with the paper, the label for time point translates to: persistent/refractory GD, antithyroid drugs over 5 years with positive TRAb. For both TCR sequencing and RNA sequencing, RNA was extracted from PBMCs in TRIzol. The receptor library was made with multiplex PCR. The listed sequencing device is Illumina HiSeq 4000. To build TCR beta libraries, CDR3 regions were amplified by Arm-PCR using iRepertoire HTBI primers. Using fastp at Q25 and MiXCR, TCRdb reprocessed the public reads and kept productive beta chains. Rows matching on CDR3 protein sequence are summarized as one entry with the most common DNA and genes. The sample records about 660,000 distinct CDR3 sequences, around 32% of which are singletons. The top ten hold around 42% of the sample.

Sequences were derived from peripheral blood mononuclear cells (PBMCs), sampled when the disease was refractory, from a patient treated with antithyroid drugs. All receptors derive from a female donor with Graves disease.

The J gene is TRBJ2-7, the V gene TRBV5-4; 11 nucleotides agree with TRBD2. Germline V gives CDR1 SGHNT, CDR2 YYREEE (reference sequence). The trim removed 2 bases at V and 6 bases at J, leaving 4 bases unmatched. This CDR3 region has 14 residues. The CDR3 loop reads CASSFPGTSGEQYF. The CDR3 DNA follows: TGTGCCAGCAGCTTTCCCGGGACTAGCGGCGAGCAGTACTTC. The complete variable domain, with remaining parts taken from reference TRBV5-4 and TRBJ2-7, reads ETGVTQSPTHLIKTRGQQVTLRCSSQSGHNTVSWYQQALGQGPQFIFQYYREEENGRGNFPPRFSGLQFPNYSSELNVNALELDDSALYLCASSFPGTSGEQYFGPGTRLTVT.

This chain connects TRBV29-1 to TRBJ1-1; D remains unclear. Germline CDR1 is SQVTM and CDR2 is ANQGSEA. This CDR3 has 13 residues. Trimming pared 7 bases from V and 0 bases from J, leaving 12 bases between. CDR3 sequence: CSAPSPMNTEAFF. CDR3 bases: TGCAGCGCCCCCTCACCCATGAACACTGAAGCTTTCTTT.

The chain combines TRBV11-2 with TRBJ1-1; 8 bases are a match to TRBD1. The ends lost 1 base at V and 2 bases at J; junction bases unmatched: 6. Per the germline V gene, CDR1 is SGHAT and CDR2 is FQNNGV. This CDR3 is built from 16 residues. DNA for the CDR3: TGTGCCAGCAGCTTAGGTTTTGACAGGGGAAACACTGAAGCTTTCTTT. This gives the protein CASSLGFDRGNTEAFF. Looking up the rest from reference TRBV11-2 and TRBJ1-1 gives the full variable domain: EAGVAQSPRYKIIEKRQSVAFWCNPISGHATLYWYQQILGQGPKLLIQFQNNGVVDDSQLPKDRFSAERLKGVDSTLKIQPAKLEDSAVYLCASSLGFDRGNTEAFFGQGTRLTVV.

In its sample, this clonotype was seen many times. The chain has TRBV10-3 and TRBJ2-7; 7 bases are shared with TRBD1. The CDR3 loop spans 14 amino acids. The germline V gene encodes CDR1 ENHRY and CDR2 SYGVKD. With 4 bases clipped from V and 1 base from J, the junction kept 4 bases outside the gene matches. CDR3 bases: TGTGCCATCAGTGTGGAGACAGGGTCCTACGAGCAGTACTTC. Residues: CAISVETGSYEQYF.

This rearrangement joins TRBV9 to TRBJ1-1; 8 positions match TRBD1. CDR1 is SGDLS and CDR2 is YYNGEE in the germline V gene. CDR3 size: 13 residues. V gave up 3 bases and J gave up 9 bases; unmatched junction bases: 7. The CDR3 region is CASSDPGDRQAFF. CDR3 bases: TGTGCCAGCAGCGACCCGGGGGACAGGCAAGCTTTCTTT.

V usage is TRBV29-1 and J usage is TRBJ1-2, with 7 positions matching TRBD1. V shed 5 bases and J 3 bases; nucleotides not matched to a gene: 3. This CDR3 comprises 12 residues. In germline, CDR1 is SQVTM, CDR2 ANQGSEA. The CDR3 reads CSVRQGHYGYTF. The CDR3 region has the DNA TGCAGCGTTAGACAGGGCCACTATGGCTACACCTTC.

This clonotype was counted a few times. This rearrangement joins TRBV10-3 to TRBJ1-2; TRBD1 agrees at 11 bases. Germline CDR1 reads ENHRY; CDR2 reads SYGVKD. The junction had 11 bases not matched to a gene; V was cut back by 3 bases and J by 5 bases. The length of the CDR3 is 17 residues. CDR3 in DNA: TGTGCCATCAGTGAACGGGACAGGGGGAAAAAGGGATATGGCTACACCTTC. Translating gives CAISERDRGKKGYGYTF.

This clonotype has a count of ten or more. The chain couples TRBV28 to TRBJ1-2, with a possible D match to TRBD1 (6 bases). The length of the CDR3 is 13 residues. Germline CDR1 and CDR2: MDHEN and SYDVKM. Deletions cut 7 bases from V and 2 bases from J, with 11 bases between. CDR3 DNA: TGTGCCAGCATGACAGGCCCGAACTATGGCTACACCTTC. Encoded protein: CASMTGPNYGYTF.

This clonotype was found a few times. For the CDR3, the DNA is TGTGCCAGCAGCCCCGTCGGCCGGGTCAATGAGCAGTTCTTC. Translated: CASSPVGRVNEQFF. V and J are TRBV2 and TRBJ2-1; unclear D gene. The CDR3 loop spans 14 amino acids. The V end lost 6 bases, the J end lost 6 bases, and 15 bases lay between the germline ends. In germline, CDR1 is SNHLY, CDR2 FYNNEI.

V and J are TRBV19 and TRBJ1-2, with unresolved D. The CDR3 spans 15 residues. Germline V gene lookup returns CDR1 LNHDA and CDR2 SQIVND (reference sequence). V dropped 3 bases and J dropped 4 bases, with 15 bases sitting between them. CDR3: CASSMSPRGAYGYTF. The CDR3 DNA reads TGTGCCAGTAGTATGTCCCCGAGAGGAGCCTATGGCTACACCTTC.

The chain uses TRBV7-9 and TRBJ2-2, with D maybe TRBD1 (6 bases). V dropped 5 bases and J dropped 1 base, with 14 bases sitting between them. This CDR3 has 16 amino acids. The V gene's germline CDR1 is SEHNR and CDR2 FQNEAQ (reference sequence). Here the CDR3 reads CASSSSGHLNTGELFF. CDR3 DNA sequence: TGTGCCAGCAGCAGTTCGGGACACCTGAACACCGGGGAGCTGTTTTTT.

The DNA for the CDR3 is TGCAGCGTTGAGGGGGGCGTTGGGTTTATGAACACTGAAGCTTTCTTT. Translating it yields CSVEGGVGFMNTEAFF. This chain joins TRBV29-1 and TRBJ1-1; the D gene is possibly TRBD1 (6 bases). This CDR3 is 16 amino acids long. V lost 3 bases, J lost 0 bases, and 17 bases lay in between. In germline, CDR1 is SQVTM, CDR2 ANQGSEA.

This clonotype was seen only once. The rearrangement uses TRBV5-1 and TRBJ2-1; D is perhaps TRBD1 (5 bases). Trimming took 7 bases from V and 0 from J, leaving 8 bases between them. The CDR3 spans 13 residues. Germline CDR1 and CDR2: SGHRS and YFSETQ. The CDR3 sequence is CASGQGSYNEQFF. As DNA, the CDR3 is TGCGCCAGCGGCCAGGGCTCCTACAATGAGCAGTTCTTC.

The chain carries TRBV19 and TRBJ1-1, with TRBD1 matching over 9 bases. The CDR3 runs to 12 residues. Germline assignment: CDR1 LNHDA and CDR2 SQIVND (reference sequence). V gave up 7 bases and J gave up 7 bases; unmatched junction bases: 4. The DNA for the CDR3 is TGTGCCAGTATGGGGACAGGGTTTGAAGCTTTCTTT. This gives the protein CASMGTGFEAFF.

V gene TRBV19 combines with J gene TRBJ1-5; a possible D gene is TRBD1 (5 bases). The CDR3 runs 14 residues. The V and J ends lost 6 bases and 4 bases respectively, with 13 bases between them. The germline gives CDR1 LNHDA, CDR2 SQIVND (reference sequence). As DNA, the CDR3 is TGTGCCAGTAGGACTGCCGACAGTAATCAGCCCCAGCATTTT. Translated, it gives CASRTADSNQPQHF.

The CDR3 here is CASRGREKDGYTF. Written as DNA, the CDR3 is TGTGCCAGCAGAGGCAGGGAGAAGGATGGCTACACCTTC. The rearrangement links TRBV2 to TRBJ1-2, with D maybe TRBD1 (5 bases). CDR1 and CDR2 from the germline V gene are SNHLY and FYNNEI. This CDR3 comprises 13 residues. The V end was cut by 6 bases, the J end by 6 bases, with 14 bases between.

The V gene is TRBV6-2 or TRBV6-3, the J gene TRBJ2-1; TRBD1 or TRBD2 may be the D gene (5 bases each). The CDR3 runs 13 residues. Between the trimmed V and J ends, which lost 2 bases and 14 bases, there was a span of 16 bases. Germline values: CDR1 MNHEY, CDR2 SVGEGT. CDR3 nucleotides: TGTGCCAGCAGTTACAGTGTGGGACCCTACGAGTTCTTC. Its translation is CASSYSVGPYEFF.

The chain couples TRBV15 to TRBJ1-2, with 10 bases matching TRBD1. This CDR3 spans 14 amino acids. V lost 1 base, J lost 7 bases, and 3 bases stayed unmatched. Germline V gene data show CDR1 as LNHNV and CDR2 as YYDKDF (reference sequence). The CDR3 sequence is CATSRAGTGVGYTF. CDR3 coding DNA: TGTGCCACCAGCAGAGCGGGGACAGGGGTTGGCTACACCTTC. Using reference TRBV15 and TRBJ1-2 for the parts outside the CDR3, the full variable domain is DAMVIQNPRYQVTQFGKPVTLSCSQTLNHNVMYWYQQKSSQAPKLLFHYYDKDFNNEADTPDNFQSRRPNTSFCFLDIRSPGLGDTAMYLCATSRAGTGVGYTFGSGTRLTVV.

This clonotype was observed at least ten times. The chain carries TRBV24-1 and TRBJ2-5; 9 bases fit TRBD2. Trimming removed 5 bases from V and 5 bases from J; junction bases left unmatched: 8. The CDR3 contains 15 residues. From germline, CDR1 is KGHDR and CDR2 SFDVKD. The CDR3 coding sequence is TGTGCCACCAGTGTATCCCGGACTAGCGATGAGACCCAGTACTTC. Encoded protein: CATSVSRTSDETQYF.